The 10 T cell receptor beta chains in this list originate from one sample, sequenced in a study of blood T cell repertoires in COVID-19. The method was immunoSEQ multiplex PCR; TCRdb's version includes in-frame clones alone and lacks a portion of them. This sample has around 290,000 clones, with around 90% found just once. Sequenced sample: PBMCs or T cells enriched from blood (not recorded which). The receptors shown here come from a woman aged 25 to 39 who had recovered from COVID-19.

The chain carries TRBV7-2 and TRBJ2-7; no reliable D call. There are 14 residues in the CDR3. The germline V gene has CDR1 SGHTA and CDR2 FQGNSA. The V and J ends lost 1 base and 1 base respectively, with 8 bases between them. The CDR3 DNA is TGTGCCAGCAGCTTAGAGAGGCAGTCCTACGAGCAGTACTTC. It yields the protein CASSLERQSYEQYF.

The genes are TRBV24-1 and TRBJ2-1; D gene unclear. The V end was cut by 0 bases, the J end by 12 bases, with 11 bases between. The CDR3 is 13 residues long. Germline CDR1 and CDR2: KGHDR and SFDVKD. In nucleotides, the CDR3 is TGTGCCACCAGTGATTTGTTATCCTCGGGGCAGTTCTTC. This gives the protein CATSDLLSSGQFF.

The DNA for the CDR3 is TGTGCCAGCAGCTTCTGGACTAGCGGATTTGAGCAGTTCTTC. Translated, it gives CASSFWTSGFEQFF. The chain is built from TRBV7-8 and TRBJ2-1; 10 bases fit TRBD2. V gave up 3 bases and J gave up 9 bases; unmatched junction bases: 5. This CDR3 has 14 amino acids. Germline V CDR1 and CDR2: SGHVS, FQNEAQ.

The chain employs TRBV2 and TRBJ2-3, with TRBD2 matching 15 bases. V dropped 6 bases and J dropped 4; count of bases not matched to a gene: 2. This CDR3 is built from 15 residues. Germline V gene sequence: CDR1 SNHLY, CDR2 FYNNEI. The CDR3 sequence is CASRRTSGGADTQYF. DNA of the CDR3: TGTGCCAGCAGAAGGACTAGCGGGGGGGCAGATACGCAGTATTTT.

The rearrangement links TRBV19 to TRBJ2-5; 9 positions agree with TRBD1. With V trimmed by 7 bases and J by 3 bases, 3 bases remained unmatched. This CDR3 is built from 13 residues. The germline gives CDR1 LNHDA, CDR2 SQIVND (reference sequence). The CDR3 DNA sequence: TGTGCCAGTAACCGGGACAGGGAAGAGACCCAGTACTTC. This gives the protein CASNRDREETQYF.

In this sample, this clone turned up once. V and J are TRBV29-1 and TRBJ1-2; D is perhaps TRBD1 (6 bases). The V gene lost 7 bases and the J gene lost 4 bases, with 10 bases spanning the gap. Germline assignment: CDR1 SQVTM and CDR2 ANQGSEA. The length of the CDR3 is 11 residues. CDR3 in DNA: TGCAGCGCCGCACAGGGCTATGGCTACACCTTC. Translation gives CSAAQGYGYTF. The variable domain in full, completed from reference TRBV29-1 and TRBJ1-2, reads SAVISQKPSRDICQRGTSLTIQCQVDSQVTMMFWYRQQPGQSLTLIATANQGSEATYESGFVIDKFPISRPNLTFSTLTVSNMSPEDSSIYLCSAAQGYGYTFGSGTRLTVV.

The CDR3 protein is CASSEPGTSGANEQFF. The CDR3 DNA reads as TGTGCCAGCAGTGAACCCGGGACTAGCGGAGCTAATGAGCAGTTCTTC. V is TRBV25-1 and J is TRBJ2-1; TRBD2 matches 11 bases. The V and J ends lost 2 bases and 7 bases, in that order; junction bases with no gene match: 7. Per the germline V gene, CDR1 is MGHDK and CDR2 is SYGVNS. The CDR3 runs to 16 residues.

The chain is built from TRBV6-2 or TRBV6-3 and TRBJ2-1; 9 bases line up with TRBD2. J lost 5 bases, V lost 4 bases, and 6 bases had no gene match. There are 15 residues in the CDR3. CDR1 MNHEY and CDR2 SVGEGT come from the germline V gene. The DNA of the CDR3 is TGTGCCAGCAGTTCTAGCGGGGCTGGCCACAATGAGCAGTTCTTC. Translating it yields CASSSSGAGHNEQFF.

The V call is TRBV7-9, the J call TRBJ2-1; D is unresolved. V dropped 6 bases and J dropped 2 bases, with 17 bases sitting between them. CDR3 length: 16 amino acids. Germline loops: CDR1 SEHNR, CDR2 FQNEAQ (reference sequence). CDR3 sequence (DNA): TGTGCCAGCAGTTCTTTACCCCTAGGCACCTACAATGAGCAGTTCTTC. Translating it yields CASSSLPLGTYNEQFF.

The chain uses TRBV5-1 and TRBJ1-6; unclear D gene. The CDR3 runs 13 residues. Germline values: CDR1 SGHRS, CDR2 YFSETQ. Trimming cost V 5 bases and J 5 bases, with 8 bases left between them. The CDR3 reads CASRFQDNSPLHF. CDR3 in DNA: TGCGCCAGCAGATTTCAGGATAATTCACCCCTCCACTTT.